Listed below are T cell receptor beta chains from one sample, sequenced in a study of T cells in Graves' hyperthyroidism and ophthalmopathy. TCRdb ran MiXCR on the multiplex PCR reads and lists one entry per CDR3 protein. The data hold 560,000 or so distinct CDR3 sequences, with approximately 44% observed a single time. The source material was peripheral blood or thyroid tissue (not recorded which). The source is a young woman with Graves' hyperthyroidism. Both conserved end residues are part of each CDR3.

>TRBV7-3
CASSRGDEVQYF
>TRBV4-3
CASSQEGEQGGIGYTF
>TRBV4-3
CASSQLSGSVSYEQYF
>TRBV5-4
CASSLATFSSGDYEQYF
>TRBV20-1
CSARDGTGDQETQYF
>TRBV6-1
CASTKIKGARSTEAFF
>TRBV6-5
CASSPNVGGRDEQYF
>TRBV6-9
CASSYLGPQHF
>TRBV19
CASTTEAGGPGYTF
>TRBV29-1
CSVPGQVNTEAFF
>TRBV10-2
CASSYYTTGAGYTF
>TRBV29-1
CSVEGSSGRTDTQYF
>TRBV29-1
CSAAAGQGFETQYF
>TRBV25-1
CSANSGTAINYEQYF
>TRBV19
CASNPGGNTEAFF
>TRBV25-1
CASSSSGTGSEKLFF
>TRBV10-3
CAIRGTGASGNTIYF
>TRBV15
CATSSRDGGSPEQYF
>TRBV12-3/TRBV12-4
CASRQRTGGRETQYF
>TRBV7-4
CASSQETATNTGELFF
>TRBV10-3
CAISARGYEQYF
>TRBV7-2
CASSTRTDYSNQPQHF
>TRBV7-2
CASRVVGTEAF
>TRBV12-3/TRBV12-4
CASSQNRDRANQPQHF
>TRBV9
CASSVGNPGQGNTIYF
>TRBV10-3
CASILQGAVGYTF
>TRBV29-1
CSALTGGELSNYGYTF
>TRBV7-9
CASSLQGAAGNQPQHF
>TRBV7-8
CASIEVGAEAFF
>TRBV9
CASSVTGVRQPQHF
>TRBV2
CASSKGTSGRAFSYEQYF